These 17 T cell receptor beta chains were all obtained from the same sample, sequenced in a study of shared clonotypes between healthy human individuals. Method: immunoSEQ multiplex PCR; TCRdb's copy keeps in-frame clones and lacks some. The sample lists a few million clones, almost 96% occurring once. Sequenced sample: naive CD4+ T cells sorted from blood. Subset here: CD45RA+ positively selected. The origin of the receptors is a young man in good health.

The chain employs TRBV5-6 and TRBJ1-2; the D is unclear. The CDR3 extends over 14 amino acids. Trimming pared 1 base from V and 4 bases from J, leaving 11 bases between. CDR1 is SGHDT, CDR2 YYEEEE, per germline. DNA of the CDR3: TGTGCCAGCAGCTTGAAGGGTTTGGGCTATGGCTACACCTTC. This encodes CASSLKGLGYGYTF.

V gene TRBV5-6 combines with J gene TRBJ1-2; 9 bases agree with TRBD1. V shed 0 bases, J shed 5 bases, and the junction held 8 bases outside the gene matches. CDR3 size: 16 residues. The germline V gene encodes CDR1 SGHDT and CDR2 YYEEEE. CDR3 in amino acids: CASSLVGDRAGYGYTF. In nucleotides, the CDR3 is TGTGCCAGCAGCTTGGTGGGGGACAGGGCTGGTTATGGCTACACCTTC.

CDR3 region: CASSSLTGQPLSGANVLTF. The CDR3 nucleotides read TGCGCCAGCAGCTCGCTCACGGGCCAGCCTCTCTCTGGGGCCAACGTCCTGACTTTC. This chain links TRBV5-1 with TRBJ2-6; no firm D call. The CDR3 consists of 19 residues. Trimming removed 3 bases from V and 0 bases from J, with 19 bases in between. In germline, CDR1 is SGHRS, CDR2 YFSETQ.

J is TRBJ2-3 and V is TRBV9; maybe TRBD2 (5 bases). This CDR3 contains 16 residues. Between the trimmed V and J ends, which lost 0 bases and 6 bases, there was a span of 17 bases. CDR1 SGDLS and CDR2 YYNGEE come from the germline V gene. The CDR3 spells CASSVVPSGMVDTQYF. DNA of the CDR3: TGTGCCAGCAGCGTAGTGCCCTCCGGGATGGTGGATACGCAGTATTTT.

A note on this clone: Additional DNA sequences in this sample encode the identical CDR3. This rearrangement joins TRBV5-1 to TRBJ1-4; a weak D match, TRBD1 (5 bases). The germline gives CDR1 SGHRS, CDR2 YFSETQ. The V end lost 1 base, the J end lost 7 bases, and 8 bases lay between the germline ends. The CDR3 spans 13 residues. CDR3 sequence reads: CASSLSGGEKLFF. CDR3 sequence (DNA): TGCGCCAGCAGCTTGAGTGGGGGTGAAAAACTGTTTTTT.

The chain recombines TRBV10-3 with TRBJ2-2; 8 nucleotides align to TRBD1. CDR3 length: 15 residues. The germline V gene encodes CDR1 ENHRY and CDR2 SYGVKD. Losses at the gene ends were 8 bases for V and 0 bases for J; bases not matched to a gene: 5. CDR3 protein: CAISMGQANTGELFF. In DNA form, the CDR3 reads TGTGCCATCTCTATGGGACAGGCGAACACCGGGGAGCTGTTTTTT.

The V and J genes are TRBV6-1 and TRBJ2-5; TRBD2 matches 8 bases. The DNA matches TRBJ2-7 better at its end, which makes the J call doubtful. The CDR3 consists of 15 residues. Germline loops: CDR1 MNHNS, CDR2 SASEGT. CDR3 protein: CASSEVSGGGYEQYF. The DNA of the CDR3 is TGTGCCAGCAGTGAAGTGAGCGGGGGTGGTTACGAGCAGTACTTC.

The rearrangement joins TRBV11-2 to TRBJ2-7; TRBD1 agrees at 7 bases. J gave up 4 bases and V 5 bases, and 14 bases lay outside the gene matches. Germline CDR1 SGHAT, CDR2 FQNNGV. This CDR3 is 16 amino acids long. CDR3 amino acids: CASSPGAGQASYEQYF. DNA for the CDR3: TGTGCCAGCAGCCCGGGCGCTGGACAGGCTAGTTACGAGCAGTACTTC.

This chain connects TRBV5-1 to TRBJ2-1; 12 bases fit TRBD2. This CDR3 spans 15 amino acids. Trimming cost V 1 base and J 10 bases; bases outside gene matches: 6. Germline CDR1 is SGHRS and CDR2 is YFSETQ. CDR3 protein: CASSLSLAGGQEQFF. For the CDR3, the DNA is TGCGCCAGCAGCTTGTCACTAGCGGGGGGACAGGAGCAGTTCTTC.

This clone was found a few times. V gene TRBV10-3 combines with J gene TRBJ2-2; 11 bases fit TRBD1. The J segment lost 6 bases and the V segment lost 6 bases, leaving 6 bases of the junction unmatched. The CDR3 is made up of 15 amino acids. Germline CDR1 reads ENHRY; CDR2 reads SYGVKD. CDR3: CAIRDGQGASGELFF. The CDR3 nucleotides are TGTGCCATCAGGGACGGACAGGGGGCGTCCGGGGAGCTGTTTTTT.

Written as DNA, the CDR3 is TGCGCCAGCAGCTTGGACCGGGCTGGGGGGGAGAATTCACCCCTCCACTTT. Translating it yields CASSLDRAGGENSPLHF. The chain carries TRBV5-1 and TRBJ1-6, with D tentatively TRBD1 (5 bases). The CDR3 loop spans 17 amino acids. Looked up from germline, CDR1 is SGHRS and CDR2 is YFSETQ. V was trimmed by 0 bases and J by 7 bases, leaving 17 bases between them.

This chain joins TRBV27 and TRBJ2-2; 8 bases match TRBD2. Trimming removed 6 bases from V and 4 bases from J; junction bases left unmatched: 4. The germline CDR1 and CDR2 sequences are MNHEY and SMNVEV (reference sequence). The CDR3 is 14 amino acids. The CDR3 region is CASRSGGPTGELFF. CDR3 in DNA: TGTGCCAGCAGATCGGGGGGGCCCACCGGGGAGCTGTTTTTT.

The CDR3 sequence is CASSLSQNYGYTF. The CDR3 DNA is TGTGCCAGCAGCTTGTCCCAGAACTATGGCTACACCTTC. The V call is TRBV7-9, the J call TRBJ1-2; D is ambiguous. Between the trimmed V and J ends, which lost 3 bases and 2 bases, there was a span of 7 bases. This CDR3 comprises 13 residues. Germline CDR1 is SEHNR and CDR2 is FQNEAQ (reference sequence).

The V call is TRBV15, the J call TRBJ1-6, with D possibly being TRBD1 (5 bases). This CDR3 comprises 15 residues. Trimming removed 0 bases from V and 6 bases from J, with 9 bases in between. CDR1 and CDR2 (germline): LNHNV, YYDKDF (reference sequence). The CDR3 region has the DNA TGTGCCACCAGCAGAGAAGACAGCCGTAATTCACCCCTCCACTTT. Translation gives CATSREDSRNSPLHF.

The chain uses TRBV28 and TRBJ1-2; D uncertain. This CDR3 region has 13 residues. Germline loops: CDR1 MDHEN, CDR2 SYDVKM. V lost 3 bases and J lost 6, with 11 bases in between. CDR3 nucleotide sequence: TGTGCCAGCAGTTTGACGTGGGGAGATGGCTACACCTTC. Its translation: CASSLTWGDGYTF.

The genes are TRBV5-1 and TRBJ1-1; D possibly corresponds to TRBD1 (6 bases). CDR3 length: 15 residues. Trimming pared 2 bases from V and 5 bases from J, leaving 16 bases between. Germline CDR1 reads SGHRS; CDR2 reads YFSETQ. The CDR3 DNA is TGCGCCAGCAGCTTATCACAGGGATCCGGGACTGAAGCTTTCTTT. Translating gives CASSLSQGSGTEAFF. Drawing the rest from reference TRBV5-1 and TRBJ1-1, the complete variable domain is KAGVTQTPRYLIKTRGQQVTLSCSPISGHRSVSWYQQTPGQGLQFLFEYFSETQRNKGNFPGRFSGRQFSNSRSEMNVSTLELGDSALYLCASSLSQGSGTEAFFGQGTRLTVV.

CDR3 DNA: TGCAGCGCTGGCGAAAAAGAGACCCAGTACTTC. Its translation is CSAGEKETQYF. The chain joins TRBV29-1 to TRBJ2-5; D unresolved. The V gene's germline CDR1 is SQVTM and CDR2 ANQGSEA. Trimming took 7 bases from V and 3 from J, leaving 9 bases between them. This CDR3 comprises 11 residues.